The 3 T cell receptor beta chains reported below all come from one sample, sequenced in a study of T cells in Graves' hyperthyroidism and ophthalmopathy. It was RNA transcripts that yielded the amplified TCR beta CDR3 regions. Researchers ran a first-round RT-PCR on the TCR CDR3 using the HTBI primer set. One entry per CDR3 protein results from TCRdb running MiXCR on the multiplex PCR reads. The table records about 350,000 distinct CDR3 sequences, 12% to 15% of them present only once. The material sequenced was blood. The receptors were sampled from a woman aged 55-70 years with Graves' ophthalmopathy.

This clonotype was recorded at least ten times. The V call is TRBV28, the J call TRBJ2-7; a possible D gene is TRBD2 (6 bases). This CDR3 spans 16 amino acids. V was shortened by 4 bases and J by 7 bases, with 23 bases between the two germline ends. Germline CDR1 and CDR2: MDHEN and SYDVKM. CDR3 protein: CASSSPFPGLHFEQYF. For the CDR3, the DNA is TGTGCCAGCAGTTCGCCGTTTCCGGGACTGCACTTTGAGCAGTACTTC.

The J gene is TRBJ2-5, the V gene TRBV19; 14 bases fit TRBD2. CDR1 and CDR2 (germline): LNHDA, SQIVND (reference sequence). After removal of 5 bases from V and 4 bases from J, the junction contained 6 bases not matched to a gene. The CDR3 runs to 16 residues. The CDR3 protein is CASSQGLAGGRETQYF. CDR3 coding DNA: TGTGCCAGTAGTCAAGGACTAGCGGGAGGTAGAGAGACCCAGTACTTC.

The chain recombines TRBV4-1 with TRBJ2-1; 7 bases align to TRBD2. CDR1 is MGHRA, CDR2 YSYEKL, per germline. This CDR3 region has 15 residues. The V segment lost 2 bases and the J segment 6 bases; nucleotides outside the gene matches: 7. Written as DNA, the CDR3 is TGCGCCAGCAGCCAACTTGGACTAGTTAGCAATGAGCAGTTCTTC. Amino acid sequence: CASSQLGLVSNEQFF.